This T cell receptor beta chain was obtained from a study of blood T cell repertoires in COVID-19. In the study overall: Material from acute and convalescent COVID-19 was sourced from the United States, Italy and Spain. Sources were T cells, B-cell-depleted T cells, or PBMCs; the material itself was cDNA or gDNA.

Authors' methods: Estimates of nucleated cell counts were drawn from the amplification of reference gene primers. Method: immunoSEQ multiplex PCR; TCRdb's copy keeps in-frame clones and lacks some. V, J and clone size were drawn from that table, and D and trimming were deduced from the DNA. This repertoire shows tens of thousands of clones, 90% found once; its top ten account for around 1.3%. The length of the CDR3 is 12 residues. Trimming stripped 5 bases from V and 5 bases from J, with 9 bases between. Germline CDR1 LGHDT, CDR2 YNNKEL (reference sequence). The sample taken for sequencing was peripheral blood. The origin of this receptor is a man in his fifties or sixties with acute or convalescent COVID-19. V and J are TRBV3-1 (or the pseudogene TRBV3-2) and TRBJ1-2, with D maybe TRBD1 (6 bases). CDR3 in amino acids: CASSFGQYGYTF. The CDR3 DNA is TGTGCCAGCAGCTTCGGACAGTATGGCTACACCTTC.